This T cell receptor beta chain was identified in a study of control samples from healthy donors and cancer patients. This clone was picked up one time. The CDR3 covers 19 residues. The germline gives CDR1 WSHSY, CDR2 SAAADI. V gave up 5 bases and J gave up 0 bases, with 23 bases separating them. Clones were read by immunoSEQ multiplex PCR, and TCRdb kept only the in-frame ones, dropping some. This sample has 75,000 to 90,000 clones; approximately 86% occur once, and the top ten carry 20% to 25%. Input material: blood. This TCR was recovered from a young man in good health. This sequence joins TRBV10-2 and TRBJ2-1, with a weak D call TRBD2 (6 bases). CDR3 amino acids: CASSLPLGMSGVSYNEQFF. DNA of the CDR3: TGCGCCAGCAGTCTACCATTGGGGATGTCGGGAGTCTCCTACAATGAGCAGTTCTTC.